This T cell receptor beta chain was recorded in a study of regulatory T cells in long-lasting Graves disease. Construction of TCR beta libraries relied on iRepertoire HTBI primers and on Arm-PCR targeting CDR3 regions. A single record per CDR3 protein comes from TCRdb applying MiXCR to the multiplex PCR reads. The sample carries about 540,000 distinct CDR3 sequences, approximately 13% recorded once. Points on this clonotype: A read error is the likely source, as a far larger clone sits one nucleotide away. Since the CDR3 does not end with the conserved phenylalanine or tryptophan, this likely comes from a read error.

Noted time point: newly diagnosed GD, antithyroid drugs for less than 3 months. There was RNA extracted from PBMCs, and the TCR library was made from it. There are 15 residues in the CDR3. These records were also assigned to another study, of T cells in Graves' hyperthyroidism and ophthalmopathy. This second study says: Across 18 months, stable Graves' hyperthyroidism was marked by no progression to ophthalmopathy.

This sample comprised peripheral blood mononuclear cells (PBMCs), obtained at new diagnosis, from a patient treated with antithyroid drugs. The chain employs TRBV12-3 or TRBV12-4 and TRBJ2-4; maybe TRBD1 (5 bases). The J call may be mistaken, given a closer DNA end match to TRBJ2-5. The sequence came from a man aged 30 to 39 with Graves disease. CDR3 in amino acids: CASSLVYRTQETQYS. CDR3 sequence (DNA): TGTGCCAGCAGTTTAGTCTACAGGACCCAAGAGACCCAGTACTCC.